The clone carrying this T cell receptor (beta chain) has ten or more counts. The antigen remains unidentified. These data originate in a study of human T cells and chemical hapten exposure. Overall study findings and caveats: With patch test score, the counts of PT1 expanded TCRs showed a positive correlation.

Individual cDNA molecules each carried unique molecular identifiers attached by the library. Per the authors' pipeline: A per-sample median of about 94,000 TCRs was observed, with counts ranging from roughly 20,000 to 700,000. TCRdb re-called the RACE reads with MiXCR, one entry per CDR3 protein. The V and J calls and clone size come from TCRdb's table, not from the authors' own analysis. The sample comprises 90,000 to 120,000 distinct CDR3 sequences, approximately 11% of which are singletons, and under 4.5% rests with the top ten. Germline CDR1 SGHTA, CDR2 FQGNSA. V was clipped by 5 bases and J by 7 bases, with 15 bases between them. The CDR3 covers 14 residues. Time point here: patch test 1, 2 weeks after DPC sensitization. Documented treatment: therapeutic diphenylcyclopropenone sensitization with weekly scalp DPC. Prior to each patch test being applied, blood was drawn.

This clonotype originated in a woman aged 40 to 50 with alopecia areata. Some clones in this sample may be carry-over from other donors' samples. This specimen consisted of whole blood, obtained in connection with sensitization to the hapten diphenylcyclopropenone (DPC). The V gene is TRBV7-2, the J gene TRBJ2-1; perhaps D is TRBD1 or TRBD2 (5 bases each). The CDR3 DNA sequence: TGTGCCAGCAGCATACCGGGGCCCGGGAATGAGCAGTTCTTC. It translates to CASSIPGPGNEQFF.